These 15 T cell receptor beta chains originate from one sample sequenced in a study of human T cells and chemical hapten exposure. Sample time point: patch test 2, 6 weeks after DPC sensitization. Specified treatment: therapeutic diphenylcyclopropenone sensitization with weekly scalp DPC. TCRdb analysed the RACE reads with MiXCR anew, one entry per CDR3 protein. The sample lists under 100,000 distinct CDR3 sequences, 10% to 12% occurring once. The sequencing used whole blood, collected in connection with sensitization to the hapten diphenylcyclopropenone (DPC). The receptors derive from a woman aged 35 to 49 with alopecia areata. Some clones in this sample may be carry-over from other donors' samples.

This clonotype was picked up many times. This chain links TRBV28 with TRBJ2-5, with 9 nucleotides matching TRBD2. The germline V gene has CDR1 MDHEN and CDR2 SYDVKM. J gave up 6 bases and V 6 bases, and 8 bases lay outside the gene matches. This CDR3 contains 14 residues. The CDR3 region is CASRTGTSYQTQYF. CDR3 nucleotides: TGTGCCAGCAGGACCGGGACTAGCTATCAGACCCAGTACTTC.

This clonotype was detected ten times or more. The chain carries TRBV5-5 and TRBJ1-1; tentative D call: TRBD1 (6 bases). CDR3 length equals 11 residues. Germline CDR1 reads SGHKS; CDR2 reads YYEKEE (reference sequence). The V end was cut by 3 bases, the J end by 11 bases, with 11 bases between. CDR3 region: CASSSRQAAFF. The DNA for the CDR3 is TGTGCCAGCAGCTCGAGACAGGCGGCTTTCTTT.

With respect to this clonotype: A much larger clone lies a single base off, so this may be a read error. This chain joins TRBV12-3 or TRBV12-4 and TRBJ1-1; D gene unclear. The CDR3 covers 14 residues. Trimming left V 1 base short and J 0 bases short, with 6 bases between. The CDR3 is CASSLGGMNTEAFF. The CDR3 region has the DNA TGTGCCAGCAGTTTAGGGGGAATGAACACTGAAGCTTTCTTT.

The rearrangement uses TRBV29-1 and TRBJ1-1; D not certain. This CDR3 contains 12 residues. V was shortened by 0 bases and J by 6 bases, with 8 bases between the two germline ends. CDR1 SQVTM and CDR2 ANQGSEA come from the germline V gene. The CDR3 DNA follows: TGCAGCGTTGAAGATCACAGAGCTGAAGCTTTCTTT. Translating gives CSVEDHRAEAFF.

This clonotype was recorded at least ten times. The DNA is left out, because the CDR3 cannot be placed on it with certainty; the CDR3 is given as TCRdb lists it. This sequence joins TRBV12-3 or TRBV12-4 and TRBJ2-1. The CDR3 is 12 amino acids in total, end residues counted. CDR3 amino acids: CASGFGEGSGFF.

This chain joins TRBV29-1 and TRBJ1-1, with D possibly TRBD1 on 5 matching bases. Germline CDR1 and CDR2: SQVTM and ANQGSEA. V lost 2 bases to trimming and J lost 0 bases, with 7 bases between them. The CDR3 contains 13 residues. The CDR3 region is CSVEKGLNTEAFF. CDR3 DNA: TGCAGCGTTGAAAAGGGGTTGAACACTGAAGCTTTCTTT.

This clonotype has at least ten counts. This chain connects TRBV7-8 to TRBJ2-7, with TRBD2 identical over 10 bases. This CDR3 is built from 14 residues. The ends lost 6 bases at V and 5 bases at J; junction bases unmatched: 7. Looked up from germline, CDR1 is SGHVS and CDR2 is FQNEAQ. In DNA, the CDR3 is TGTGCCAGCAGGGAGCGGGAGGGCATCCACGAGCAGTACTTC. Translation: CASREREGIHEQYF.

The rearrangement joins TRBV20-1 to TRBJ1-6; possibly TRBD1 for D (5 bases). The CDR3 runs to 14 residues. Trimming stripped 2 bases from V and 8 bases from J, with 13 bases between. CDR1 DFQATT and CDR2 SNEGSKA come from the germline V gene (reference sequence). The CDR3 nucleotides read TGCAGTGCTAGAAATGGGGCCGGGGATTCACCCCTCCACTTT. Encoded protein: CSARNGAGDSPLHF.

This clonotype has ten or more counts. The CDR3 spells CSVFTGTGMNTEAFF. CDR3 coding DNA: TGCAGCGTTTTTACCGGAACAGGGATGAACACTGAAGCTTTCTTT. The chain carries TRBV29-1 and TRBJ1-1, with D possibly being TRBD1 (6 bases). The V end was cut by 5 bases, the J end by 0 bases, with 16 bases between. The germline CDR1 and CDR2 sequences are SQVTM and ANQGSEA. The CDR3 spans 15 residues.

In its sample, this clonotype is medium-sized. The V call is TRBV20-1, the J call TRBJ2-1; 11 bases are a match to TRBD2. Looked up from germline, CDR1 is DFQATT and CDR2 is SNEGSKA (reference sequence). This CDR3 region has 14 residues. V trimming: 8 bases; J trimming: 4 bases; junction bases outside the gene matches: 7. The CDR3 loop reads CSTDSGRDYNEQFF. CDR3 in DNA: TGCAGTACCGATAGCGGGAGGGATTACAATGAGCAGTTCTTC.

This clonotype was detected only a few times. The V and J genes are TRBV12-3 or TRBV12-4 and TRBJ2-7, with 8 bases lining up with TRBD2. V shed 6 bases, J shed 2 bases, and the junction held 6 bases outside the gene matches. CDR3 length: 14 amino acids. In DNA, the CDR3 is TGTGCCAGCAGCCCACTAGCGGCCCCCTACGAGCAGTACTTC. It yields the protein CASSPLAAPYEQYF.

CDR3 bases: TGTGCCAGCAGCGTATCCTTGGGTGAGACCCAGTACTTC. Its protein product is CASSVSLGETQYF. The rearrangement links TRBV9 to TRBJ2-5; D is unclear. Between the trimmed V and J ends, which lost 1 base and 5 bases, there was a span of 9 bases. From germline, CDR1 is SGDLS and CDR2 YYNGEE. The CDR3 is made up of 13 amino acids.

This sequence joins TRBV7-9 and TRBJ2-6; possible D gene TRBD1, 6 bases. CDR3 length: 16 residues. The V end lost 8 bases, the J end lost 0 bases, and 14 bases lay between the germline ends. The germline gives CDR1 SEHNR, CDR2 FQNEAQ (reference sequence). This CDR3 reads CASLQGISSGANVLTF. DNA of the CDR3: TGTGCCAGCCTCCAGGGGATAAGCTCTGGGGCCAACGTCCTGACTTTC.

The V call is TRBV10-2, the J call TRBJ2-2, with TRBD1 identical over 7 bases. CDR3 size: 14 residues. The ends lost 5 bases at V and 6 bases at J; junction bases unmatched: 6. Per germline, CDR1 WSHSY and CDR2 SAAADI. The CDR3 DNA follows: TGCGCCAGCAGTATAACAGGGGCCCCCGGGGAGCTGTTTTTT. This codes for CASSITGAPGELFF.

This clonotype has only a few counts. The CDR3 loop reads CASRGLTGELFF. In DNA form, the CDR3 reads TGTGCCAGCAGGGGTCTTACCGGGGAGCTGTTTTTT. This chain uses TRBV12-3 or TRBV12-4 with TRBJ2-2, with unresolved D. Between the trimmed V and J ends, which lost 6 bases and 5 bases, there was a span of 7 bases. The CDR3 spans 12 residues.